This record covers a single TCR beta chain. These data originate in a study of T cells in Graves' hyperthyroidism and ophthalmopathy. Germline CDR1 is SGHDT and CDR2 is YYEEEE. Between the trimmed V and J ends, which lost 1 base and 8 bases, there was a span of 16 bases. CDR3 length: 15 residues. Regions amplified from RNA transcripts were the TCR beta CDR3 regions. HTBI primers were used for first-round RT-PCR of the TCR CDR3. TCRdb processed the multiplex PCR reads anew with MiXCR; each CDR3 protein has one entry. The sample gives about 360,000 distinct CDR3 sequences, 15% to 17% of which show up once; around 30% is in the top ten.

The clonotype originates from a woman aged 18-29 years with Graves' hyperthyroidism that later progressed to Graves' ophthalmopathy. Sequencing input: blood. V gene TRBV5-6 combines with J gene TRBJ2-1; D is undetermined. CDR3 residues: CASSLQVSPTDEQFF. The CDR3 nucleotides read TGTGCCAGCAGCTTGCAGGTATCCCCTACCGATGAGCAGTTCTTC.